The text below deals with one T cell receptor beta chain. Its binding antigen is unknown. Base qualities are not provided; no much larger clone lies one nucleotide away. This sample was included in a study of PD-L1 blockade in urothelial cancer (TCRdb year 2017). Background on the whole study: About nine tenths of the roughly 29 patients were identified as males with urothelial cancer of bladder origin, and a prior smoking history was reported by 18 of 29 patients. Blood samples gave median yields of around 140,000 T cells and over 80,000 unique TCRs, along with a median clonality of 0.080. Nine patients reached durable clinical benefit, while 20 patients did not. An exploratory multi-omic analysis was conducted of the somatic, immune and clinical correlates of response to PD-L1 blockade with atezolizumab in urothelial cancer. Approximately 29 patients had pretreatment blood TCR-seq, some 24 had at least one posttreatment blood collection, and some 24 had tumor TCR-seq. Pretreatment tumor samples, along with matched peripheral blood serially collected before and after atezolizumab treatment, were subjected to TCR sequencing. Durable clinical benefit was defined as a progression-free survival longer than 6 months, and TCR features were additionally tested against progression-free survival and overall survival. Blood samples were analyzed at 3 weeks after treatment start (second dose) and at 6 weeks after treatment start. Whole exome sequencing and RNA sequencing of pretreatment tumors were performed alongside TCR sequencing in the same patients. Patients had an ECOG performance status of 0 or 1 and had received between 0 and 3 prior chemotherapy regimens.

Each PCR received spiked-in synthetic TCR analog templates so that absolute template abundance could be estimated from read counts. The immunoSEQ assay used bias-controlled V and J gene primers to amplify TCRbeta CDR3 regions from genomic DNA. Sequencing of rearranged TCRbeta segments was performed at approximately 20X coverage. In the original analysis: Clustering was used to correct sequencing errors, and CDR3s were annotated against IMGT so that V, D and J genes could be assigned. Downstream analyses used only productive TCRbeta rearrangements and left out out-of-frame or stop-codon sequences. Clonality was calculated as one minus the Shannon entropy normalized by the log of the number of unique productive sequences. Clones differing between time points or between blood and tumor were identified using Fisher's exact test with Benjamini-Hochberg correction, with an adjusted p below 0.01 applied as the threshold. TCRdb took this table from immuneACCESS and kept in-frame rearrangements with V and J called. Such tables lack part of the clones; where checked against another copy, unresolved V genes explain under half of the gap, and the rest is unexplained. The V and J calls and the clone size are those of that table, but D and trimming were determined from the DNA. The table for this sample lists about 45,000 clones; roughly 84% of them were counted only once. Around a quarter of the sample belongs to the ten largest clones.

Per the publication, the time point label means: pretreatment peripheral blood. The Qiagen DNeasy Blood extraction kit was used to purify genomic DNA from total PBMCs and tumor samples. Collected pretreatment and during treatment, PBMCs were isolated and stored as previously described. General study outcomes and caveats: Because the sample size was small (n ≈ 30) and many exploratory analyses were performed, the results are intended to be hypothesis-generating. Among patients with durable benefit, tumor-associated TCR clones showed greater expansion in peripheral blood 3 weeks after treatment started (n of about 21, p = 0.022). Improved progression-free and overall survival was associated with having pretreatment peripheral blood TCR clonality below the median.

V loses 5 bases, J loses 0 bases, and the germline ends lie 9 bases apart. From cysteine to phenylalanine, the CDR3 is 14 amino acids long. The sequence is cut down to CDR3 DNA, 42 bases in frame from base 1. Based on the germline V gene, the CDR1 and CDR2 sequences are SGHDT and YYEEEE. This specimen consisted of PBMCs, obtained around atezolizumab (anti-PD-L1) treatment. The rearranged chain carries TRBV5-6 and TRBJ1-3; TRBD1 is perhaps the D gene, given 5 matching bases. The clonotype comes from a donor aged 40 or older with urothelial cancer. CDR3 reads: CASRTASSGNTIYF. The nucleotide sequence is given as TGTGCCAGCAGGACAGCTAGCTCTGGAAACACCATATATTTT.